This record covers a single T cell receptor beta chain. The entry originates in a study of blood T cell repertoires in COVID-19. About the research overall: The analysed material was cDNA or gDNA that came from T cells, B-cell-depleted T cells, or PBMCs.

As processed by the authors: Reference gene primer amplification yielded estimated nucleated cell counts. Produced via immunoSEQ multiplex PCR; TCRdb's table is partial and in-frame only. V, J and clone size derive from that table, while D and trimming were established from the DNA sequence. The sample shows 150,000 to 200,000 clones, about 93% of them seen only once. What was sequenced was peripheral blood. The origin of this receptor is a woman between 50 and 59 years old with acute or convalescent COVID-19.

The CDR3 here is CASSYSSPGSTGELFF. The CDR3 DNA is TGTGCCAGCAGTTACTCATCTCCCGGGAGCACCGGGGAGCTGTTTTTT. J is TRBJ2-2 and V is TRBV6-5, with D possibly being TRBD2 (6 bases). Germline values: CDR1 MNHEY, CDR2 SVGAGI. The CDR3 is made up of 16 amino acids. V was shortened by 0 bases and J by 4 bases, with 12 bases between the two germline ends.